The 7 T cell receptor beta chains below all came from one sample that was sequenced in a study of T cell repertoires in cytomegalovirus infection. These receptors' antigens are unknown. A single record per CDR3 protein comes from TCRdb applying MiXCR to the reads. This sample has 700,000 to 900,000 distinct CDR3 sequences; almost 30% occur once, and the top ten carry roughly 13%. The sequenced sample was cultured CD8+ T cells from PBMCs, obtained from culture after CMV antigen stimulation. These receptors were taken from a human donor in good health (CMV status not recorded). Some clones in this sample may be carry-over from other donors' samples.

The chain recombines TRBV6-5 with TRBJ1-5; 7 bases align to TRBD1. Trimming removed 6 bases from V and 4 bases from J; junction bases left unmatched: 12. CDR1 is MNHEY, CDR2 SVGAGI, per germline. CDR3 length: 16 residues. The CDR3 is CASSPLTGAPNQPQHF. CDR3 DNA: TGTGCCAGCAGCCCCCTCACAGGGGCTCCGAATCAGCCCCAGCATTTT.

This chain connects TRBV6-2 or TRBV6-3 to TRBJ2-1, with D perhaps assigned TRBD1 or TRBD2 (5 bases each). The CDR3 covers 13 residues. V gave up 4 bases and J gave up 9 bases, with 13 bases separating them. Germline V gives CDR1 MNHEY, CDR2 SVGEGT. The DNA of the CDR3 is TGTGCCAGCAGTTGGGACCCCCAGGGTGAGCAGTTCTTC. It is translated as CASSWDPQGEQFF.

The chain carries TRBV10-3 and TRBJ1-1, with no clear D. The germline V gene has CDR1 ENHRY and CDR2 SYGVKD. CDR3 length: 14 residues. Trimming pared 6 bases from V and 2 bases from J, leaving 13 bases between. In nucleotides, the CDR3 is TGTGCCATCAGCGCGGCCCCAGGTAACACTGAAGCTTTCTTT. It yields the protein CAISAAPGNTEAFF.

This clonotype has just a few counts. The gene calls are TRBV12-3 or TRBV12-4 and TRBJ2-2, with D possibly matching TRBD2 (5 bases). Deletions cut 6 bases from V and 1 base from J, with 15 bases between. The CDR3 extends over 16 amino acids. CDR3: CASSPLRAGNTGELFF. In DNA, the CDR3 is TGTGCCAGCAGCCCCTTGCGGGCAGGGAACACCGGGGAGCTGTTTTTT.

This clonotype was detected ten times or more. The rearrangement links TRBV12-3 or TRBV12-4 to TRBJ1-3; 9 nucleotides match TRBD1. The CDR3 contains 15 residues. After removal of 6 bases from V and 7 bases from J, the junction contained 10 bases not matched to a gene. Written as DNA, the CDR3 is TGTGCCAGCAGCGGCGGGACAGGGAAAGCGAACACCATATATTTT. Protein: CASSGGTGKANTIYF.

A note on this clonotype: A much more abundant neighbour one base away suggests this may be a read error. This sequence joins TRBV11-1 and TRBJ1-1, with D possibly being TRBD1 (5 bases). The CDR3 runs to 13 residues. Germline CDR1 is SGHAT and CDR2 is FQDESV (reference sequence). CDR3: CASSFSQGAEALF. The CDR3 nucleotides read TGTGCCAGCAGCTTCTCCCAAGGGGCTGAAGCTTTGTTT.

This clonotype was counted only a few times. The J gene is TRBJ1-1, the V gene TRBV4-1; D is unresolved. V lost 0 bases and J lost 6, with 11 bases in between. Germline lookup yields CDR1 MGHRA and CDR2 YSYEKL. The CDR3 length is 14 residues. CDR3 region: CASSQDPGGPEAFF. The CDR3 coding sequence is TGCGCCAGCAGCCAAGATCCGGGTGGCCCTGAAGCTTTCTTT.